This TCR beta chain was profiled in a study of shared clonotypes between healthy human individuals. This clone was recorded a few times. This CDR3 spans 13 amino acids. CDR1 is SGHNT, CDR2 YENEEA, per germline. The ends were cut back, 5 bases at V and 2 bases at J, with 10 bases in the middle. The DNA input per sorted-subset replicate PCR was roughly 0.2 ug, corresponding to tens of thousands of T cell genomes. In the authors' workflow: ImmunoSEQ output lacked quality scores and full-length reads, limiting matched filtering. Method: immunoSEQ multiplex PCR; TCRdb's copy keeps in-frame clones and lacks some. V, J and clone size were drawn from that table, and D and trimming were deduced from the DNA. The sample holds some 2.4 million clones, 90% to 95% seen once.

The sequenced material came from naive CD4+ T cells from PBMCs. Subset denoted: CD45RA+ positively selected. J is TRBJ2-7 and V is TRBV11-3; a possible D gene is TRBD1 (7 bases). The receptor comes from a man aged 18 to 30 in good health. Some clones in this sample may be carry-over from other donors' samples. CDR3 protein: CASSVRGAYEQYF. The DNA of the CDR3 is TGTGCCAGCAGCGTCAGGGGGGCCTACGAGCAGTACTTC.